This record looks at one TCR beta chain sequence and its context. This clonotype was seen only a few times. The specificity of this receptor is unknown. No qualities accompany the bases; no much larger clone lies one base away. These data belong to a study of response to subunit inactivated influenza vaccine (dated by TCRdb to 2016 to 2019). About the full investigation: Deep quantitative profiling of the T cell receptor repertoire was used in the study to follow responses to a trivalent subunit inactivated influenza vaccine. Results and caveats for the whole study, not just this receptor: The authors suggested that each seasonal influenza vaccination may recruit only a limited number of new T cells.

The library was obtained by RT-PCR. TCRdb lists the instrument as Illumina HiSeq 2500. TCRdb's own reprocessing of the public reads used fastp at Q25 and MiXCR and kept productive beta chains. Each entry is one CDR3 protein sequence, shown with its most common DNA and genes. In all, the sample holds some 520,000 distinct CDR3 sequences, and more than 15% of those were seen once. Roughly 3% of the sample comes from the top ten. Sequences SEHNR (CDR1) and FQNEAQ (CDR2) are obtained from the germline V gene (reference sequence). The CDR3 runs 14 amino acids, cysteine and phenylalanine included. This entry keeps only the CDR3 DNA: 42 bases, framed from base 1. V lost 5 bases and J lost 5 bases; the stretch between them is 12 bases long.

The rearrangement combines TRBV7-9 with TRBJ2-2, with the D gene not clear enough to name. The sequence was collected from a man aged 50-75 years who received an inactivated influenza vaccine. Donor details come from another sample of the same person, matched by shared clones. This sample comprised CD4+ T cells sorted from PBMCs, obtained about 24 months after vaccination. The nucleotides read TGTGCCAGCAGCGCCCAGGCGGCAACCGGGGAGCTGTTTTTT. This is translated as CASSAQAATGELFF.